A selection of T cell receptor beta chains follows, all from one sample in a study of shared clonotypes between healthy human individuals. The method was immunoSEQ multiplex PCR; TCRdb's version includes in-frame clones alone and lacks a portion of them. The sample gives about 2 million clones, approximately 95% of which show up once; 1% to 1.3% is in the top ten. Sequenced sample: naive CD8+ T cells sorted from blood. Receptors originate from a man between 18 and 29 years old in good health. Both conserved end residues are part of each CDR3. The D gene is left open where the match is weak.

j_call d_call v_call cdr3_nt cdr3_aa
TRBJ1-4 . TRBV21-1 TGTGCCAGCAGTCTCGGACCCCGGGTGGCAACTAATGAAAAACTGTTTTTT CASSLGPRVATNEKLFF
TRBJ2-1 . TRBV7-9 TGTGCCAGCAGCTCCGTTCCGGCCTACAATGAGCAGTTCTTC CASSSVPAYNEQFF
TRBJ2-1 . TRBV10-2 TGCGCCAGCAGTGAGTCACTGGACTACTACAATGAGCAGTTCTTC CASSESLDYYNEQFF
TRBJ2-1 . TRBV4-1 TGCGCCAGCAGCCAAGATCAGCGGCCGTACAATGAGCAGTTCTTC CASSQDQRPYNEQFF
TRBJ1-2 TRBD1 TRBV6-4 TGTGCCAGCAGTGTGGCCCTTAGGACAGGCTACCCACGTCCCTATAGCTACACCTTC CASSVALRTGYPRPYSYTF
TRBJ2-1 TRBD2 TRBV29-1 TGCAGCGTTGAAGATCAGGGCGGGAGAAATGAGCAGTTCTTC CSVEDQGGRNEQFF
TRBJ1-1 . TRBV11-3 TGTGCCAGCAGCTTTGACATGAACACTGAAGCTTTCTTT CASSFDMNTEAFF
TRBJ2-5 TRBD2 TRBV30 TGTGCCAGTGGAACTAGCGGGGACCAAGAGACCCAGTACTTC CASGTSGDQETQYF
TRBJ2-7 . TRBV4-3 TGCGCCAGCAGCCAAGTCGTATCGGGGGGCAGCTACGAGCAGTACTTC CASSQVVSGGSYEQYF
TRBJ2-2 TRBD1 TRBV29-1 TGCAGCGTTGAAGATCGGGACAGGGGGAACACCGGGGAGCTGTTTTTT CSVEDRDRGNTGELFF